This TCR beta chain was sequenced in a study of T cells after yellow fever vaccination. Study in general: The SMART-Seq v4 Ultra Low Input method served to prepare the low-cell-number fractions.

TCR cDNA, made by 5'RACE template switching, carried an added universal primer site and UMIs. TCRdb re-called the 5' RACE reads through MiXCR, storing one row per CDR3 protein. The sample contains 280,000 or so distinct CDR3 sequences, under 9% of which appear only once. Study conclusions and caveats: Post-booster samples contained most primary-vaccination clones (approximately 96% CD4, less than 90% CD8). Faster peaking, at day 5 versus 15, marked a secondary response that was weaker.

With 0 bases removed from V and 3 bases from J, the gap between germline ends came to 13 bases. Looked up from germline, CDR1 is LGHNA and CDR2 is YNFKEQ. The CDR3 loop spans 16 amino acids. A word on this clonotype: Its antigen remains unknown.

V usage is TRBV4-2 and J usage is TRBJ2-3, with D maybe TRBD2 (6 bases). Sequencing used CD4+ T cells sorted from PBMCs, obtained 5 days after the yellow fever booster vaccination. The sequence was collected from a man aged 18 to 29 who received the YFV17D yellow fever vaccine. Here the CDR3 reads CASSQDGGDLTDTQYF. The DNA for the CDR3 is TGTGCCAGCAGCCAAGATGGAGGGGATTTGACAGATACGCAGTATTTT.